A single sample gave rise to the 9 T cell receptor beta chains below, sequenced in a study of glioma-infiltrating T cells after dendritic cell vaccination. Sample time point: after dendritic cell vaccination, including at tumor progression/relapse. Sequencing was performed with immunoSEQ multiplex PCR; in TCRdb, only in-frame clones are kept and a portion is missing. Of just under 60,000 clones in the sample, roughly 80% were seen once. Sequences were derived from blood, sampled after dendritic cell vaccination. These receptors were obtained from a human donor with glioblastoma.

The rearrangement uses TRBV30 and TRBJ1-1; no definite D call. Per the germline V gene, CDR1 is GTSNPN and CDR2 is SVGIG (reference sequence). This CDR3 contains 13 residues. V was pared by 5 bases and J by 5 bases, with 15 bases between. CDR3 DNA sequence: TGTGCCTGGCTCTCTAGGTCGCGTACTGAAGCTTTCTTT. As protein: CAWLSRSRTEAFF.

The chain combines TRBV5-1 with TRBJ1-4; TRBD1 might be the D (5 bases). This CDR3 spans 14 amino acids. Trimming removed 0 bases from V and 7 bases from J, with 10 bases in between. Looked up from germline, CDR1 is SGHRS and CDR2 is YFSETQ. CDR3 nucleotide sequence: TGCGCCAGCAGCTTGGGGCAGGGTAGTGAAAAACTGTTTTTT. The encoded protein is CASSLGQGSEKLFF. Combining the CDR3 with reference TRBV5-1 and TRBJ1-4 gives the whole variable domain KAGVTQTPRYLIKTRGQQVTLSCSPISGHRSVSWYQQTPGQGLQFLFEYFSETQRNKGNFPGRFSGRQFSNSRSEMNVSTLELGDSALYLCASSLGQGSEKLFFGSGTQLSVL.

The sample holds a few counts of this clone. The chain couples TRBV19 to TRBJ2-1; 9 positions agree with TRBD1. The V and J ends lost 6 bases and 6 bases, in that order; junction bases with no gene match: 3. The CDR3 sequence is 13 residues long. Germline V gene lookup returns CDR1 LNHDA and CDR2 SQIVND (reference sequence). CDR3 protein: CASRTQGANEQFF. DNA of the CDR3: TGTGCCAGTAGAACACAGGGGGCCAATGAGCAGTTCTTC. The variable domain in full, completed from reference TRBV19 and TRBJ2-1, reads DGGITQSPKYLFRKEGQNVTLSCEQNLNHDAMYWYRQDPGQGLRLIYYSQIVNDFQKGDIAEGYSVSREKKESFPLTVTSAQKNPTAFYLCASRTQGANEQFFGPGTRLTVL.

This clone turned up a few times. This chain uses TRBV11-2 with TRBJ1-2; D not certain. In germline, CDR1 is SGHAT, CDR2 FQNNGV. The CDR3 has 13 residues. V dropped 1 base and J dropped 13 bases, with 16 bases sitting between them. The CDR3, as DNA: TGTGCCAGCAGCTTAGCGGGTGGCCCTGCCCTCACCTTC. The encoded protein is CASSLAGGPALTF.

J is TRBJ2-5 and V is TRBV10-3; 11 bases map to TRBD1. J lost 5 bases, V lost 8 bases, and 13 bases had no gene match. The CDR3 sequence is 16 residues long. In germline, CDR1 is ENHRY, CDR2 SYGVKD. CDR3 amino acids: CAISRVDRGRGETQYF. CDR3 DNA: TGTGCCATCTCTCGCGTGGACAGGGGGCGCGGTGAGACCCAGTACTTC.

This clone has a single count. CDR3: CASNFLGGNTEAFF. Here the CDR3 DNA reads TGTGCCAGCAACTTTTTGGGGGGAAACACTGAAGCTTTCTTT. This sequence joins TRBV2 and TRBJ1-1; D may be TRBD1 (5 bases). V lost 7 bases to trimming and J lost 2 bases, with 14 bases between them. This CDR3 region has 14 residues. Germline V gene data show CDR1 as SNHLY and CDR2 as FYNNEI.

This clone turned up a few times. The rearrangement uses TRBV10-1 and TRBJ2-3; the D is unclear. The V gene lost 3 bases and the J gene lost 0 bases, with 13 bases spanning the gap. This CDR3 has 16 residues. The V gene's germline CDR1 is WNHNN and CDR2 SYGVQD (reference sequence). The CDR3 DNA reads as TGCGCCAGCAGTGACGAACCGAAGACTAGCACAGATACGCAGTATTTT. It codes for CASSDEPKTSTDTQYF.

This clone was seen a handful of times. The V gene is TRBV7-9, the J gene TRBJ1-4; D is uncertain. V was pared by 6 bases and J by 1 base, with 9 bases between. This CDR3 has 14 amino acids. CDR1 and CDR2 (germline): SEHNR, FQNEAQ (reference sequence). CDR3 loop: CASRLPGTNEKLFF. In DNA, the CDR3 is TGTGCCAGCAGGCTTCCGGGAACTAATGAAAAACTGTTTTTT. Full variable domain (rest looked up from reference TRBV7-9 and TRBJ1-4): DTGVSQNPRHKITKRGQNVTFRCDPISEHNRLYWYRQTLGQGPEFLTYFQNEAQLEKSRLLSDRFSAERPKGSFSTLEIQRTEQGDSAMYLCASRLPGTNEKLFFGSGTQLSVL.

The CDR3 nucleotides are TGCGCCAGCAGCGCCGGGACAGGTCGTTGGGAGCAGTTCTTC. Protein product: CASSAGTGRWEQFF. The rearrangement links TRBV5-1 to TRBJ2-1, with TRBD1 matching 8 bases. The CDR3 consists of 14 residues. The V and J ends lost 4 bases and 10 bases, in that order; junction bases with no gene match: 10. Germline lookup yields CDR1 SGHRS and CDR2 YFSETQ. Supplemented by reference TRBV5-1 and TRBJ2-1, the full variable domain reads KAGVTQTPRYLIKTRGQQVTLSCSPISGHRSVSWYQQTPGQGLQFLFEYFSETQRNKGNFPGRFSGRQFSNSRSEMNVSTLELGDSALYLCASSAGTGRWEQFFGPGTRLTVL.